Shown below are 18 T cell receptor beta chains from a single sample sequenced in a study of T-cell reconstitution after alpha-beta-depleted transplantation in children. Unique molecular identifiers were used in preparing the TCRbeta library. TCRdb re-called the PCR reads through MiXCR, storing one row per CDR3 protein. The repertoire has 70,000 to 95,000 distinct CDR3 sequences, 15% of them found once; the top ten carry roughly a fifth. Sequences were derived from PBMCs, mostly from graft donor cells, sampled 180 days after TCRalphabeta/CD19-depleted stem cell transplant. The origin of the receptors is a male patient aged 2 to 10 who had a stem cell transplant for acute lymphoblastic leukemia, so the T cells may come from the graft donor.

Turning to this clonotype: At one end the junction does not follow the germline gene, possibly because of a read error. The chain is built from TRBV7-9 and TRBJ2-7; D not certain. Germline values: CDR1 SEHNR, CDR2 FQNEAQ (reference sequence). This CDR3 region has 15 residues. CDR3 sequence (DNA): TGTGCCAGCATCTTAGGCGGCGGAGTGGGCTACGAGCAGTACTTC. Residues: CASILGGGVGYEQYF.

The chain has TRBV29-1 and TRBJ1-4; the match to TRBD1 covers 10 bases. Trimming cost V 7 bases and J 7 bases; bases outside gene matches: 9. The CDR3 length is 14 residues. Germline V gene lookup returns CDR1 SQVTM and CDR2 ANQGSEA. The CDR3 sequence is CSALPGQGPEKLFF. CDR3 sequence (DNA): TGCAGCGCCCTACCGGGACAGGGGCCTGAAAAACTGTTTTTT. Using reference TRBV29-1 and TRBJ1-4 for the parts outside the CDR3, the full variable domain is SAVISQKPSRDICQRGTSLTIQCQVDSQVTMMFWYRQQPGQSLTLIATANQGSEATYESGFVIDKFPISRPNLTFSTLTVSNMSPEDSSIYLCSALPGQGPEKLFFGSGTQLSVL.

This clonotype came up a few times. The chain has TRBV20-1 and TRBJ2-3, with a weak D call TRBD2 (6 bases). The germline CDR1 and CDR2 sequences are DFQATT and SNEGSKA (reference sequence). V was pared by 5 bases and J by 6 bases, with 15 bases between. The CDR3 totals 13 residues. The CDR3 bases are TGCAGTGCTCCCCGAGGCCGGGGGGATACGCAGTATTTT. Translation: CSAPRGRGDTQYF.

The chain recombines TRBV4-2 with TRBJ2-5; D gene uncertain. Trimming pared 0 bases from V and 0 bases from J, leaving 5 bases between. The CDR3 consists of 14 residues. In germline, CDR1 is LGHNA, CDR2 YNFKEQ. Here the CDR3 DNA reads TGTGCCAGCAGCCAAGATCCCTACCAAGAGACCCAGTACTTC. Translated: CASSQDPYQETQYF.

This clonotype has more than one count but fewer than ten. V is TRBV12-3 or TRBV12-4 and J is TRBJ2-7, with TRBD1 matching 7 bases. The length of the CDR3 is 16 residues. The V segment lost 3 bases and the J segment 4 bases; nucleotides outside the gene matches: 12. CDR3 in amino acids: CASSFLMGDRAYEQYF. In DNA, the CDR3 is TGTGCCAGCAGTTTTTTGATGGGAGACAGGGCTTACGAGCAGTACTTC.

Remarks on this clonotype: No conserved phenylalanine or tryptophan is present at the end of the CDR3, so a read error is the likely explanation. J is TRBJ1-5 and V is TRBV20-1, with D perhaps TRBD1 (6 bases). This CDR3 comprises 13 residues. Germline V lookup: CDR1 DFQATT, CDR2 SNEGSKA (reference sequence). The V gene lost 6 bases and the J gene lost 4 bases, with 13 bases spanning the gap. The DNA of the CDR3 is TGCAGTGCCACGGACAGAGAGAATCAGCCCCAGCATTAT. It is translated as CSATDRENQPQHY.

Only a few counts were recorded for this clonotype. V is TRBV4-3 and J is TRBJ2-1; 7 bases agree with TRBD1. V was clipped by 2 bases and J by 1 base; unmatched bases: 8. CDR1 is LGHNA and CDR2 is YSLEER in the germline V gene. There are 17 residues in the CDR3. This chain's CDR3 is CASSQTRIRGSYNEQFF. As DNA, the CDR3 is TGCGCCAGCAGCCAAACTCGAATCAGGGGGTCCTACAATGAGCAGTTCTTC.

This clonotype was counted ten times or more. The rearrangement links TRBV20-1 to TRBJ1-2; D is possibly TRBD1 (6 bases). CDR1 and CDR2 (germline): DFQATT, SNEGSKA (reference sequence). The CDR3 runs 16 residues. Trimming cost V 1 base and J 2 bases, with 17 bases left between them. The CDR3 is CSARVVGGALNYGYTF. The CDR3 bases are TGCAGTGCTAGAGTGGTGGGGGGCGCTTTGAACTATGGCTACACCTTC.

This clonotype has ten or more counts. This chain connects TRBV7-2 to TRBJ2-5, with 8 bases matching TRBD2. Germline-derived CDR1 and CDR2 are SGHTA and FQGNSA. Trimming removed 5 bases from V and 5 bases from J; junction bases left unmatched: 7. The CDR3 covers 14 residues. CDR3 nucleotides: TGTGCCAGCAGCCCCGGCGGGGGGCTGGAGACCCAGTACTTC. This sequence encodes CASSPGGGLETQYF.

The chain joins TRBV18 to TRBJ2-1; either TRBD1 or TRBD2 may fit D (5 bases each). V lost 4 bases and J 7 bases, leaving 17 bases between the germline ends. Germline CDR1 KGHSH, CDR2 LQKENI. The CDR3 is made up of 15 amino acids. CDR3: CASSLIGARLNEQFF. The CDR3 DNA follows: TGTGCCAGCTCACTAATCGGGGCGCGCCTTAATGAGCAGTTCTTC. The entire variable domain, with the rest obtained from reference TRBV18 and TRBJ2-1, is as follows: NAGVMQNPRHLVRRRGQEARLRCSPMKGHSHVYWYRQLPEEGLKFMVYLQKENIIDESGMPKERFSAEFPKEGPSILRIQQVVRGDSAAYFCASSLIGARLNEQFFGPGTRLTVL.

This sequence joins TRBV7-9 and TRBJ2-3, with D possibly being TRBD2 (6 bases). V was pared by 2 bases and J by 2 bases, with 11 bases between. Germline CDR1 reads SEHNR; CDR2 reads FQNEAQ (reference sequence). The CDR3 has 15 residues. DNA of the CDR3: TGTGCCAGCAGCTTAATTGCGGGAAACACAGATACGCAGTATTTT. The encoded protein is CASSLIAGNTDTQYF.

This clonotype was observed many times. The chain is built from TRBV7-6 and TRBJ1-2; maybe TRBD1 (6 bases). Trimming shortened V by 5 bases and J by 4 bases, and 11 bases separated the two germline ends. This CDR3 has 13 residues. Looked up from germline, CDR1 is SGHVS and CDR2 is FNYEAQ. The DNA for the CDR3 is TGTGCCAGCAGCACGACAGGTTCCTATGGCTACACCTTC. As protein: CASSTTGSYGYTF. Full variable domain (remainder filled in from reference TRBV7-6 and TRBJ1-2): GAGVSQSPRYKVTKRGQDVALRCDPISGHVSLYWYRQALGQGPEFLTYFNYEAQQDKSGLPNDRFSAERPEGSISTLTIQRTEQRDSAMYRCASSTTGSYGYTFGSGTRLTVV.

This clonotype came up a few times. The chain combines TRBV6-1 with TRBJ2-7; D is possibly TRBD1 (5 bases). This CDR3 spans 15 amino acids. Trimming cost V 1 base and J 4 bases, with 14 bases left between them. Germline-derived CDR1 and CDR2 are MNHNS and SASEGT. CDR3 residues: CASSEGGARVYEQYF. For the CDR3, the DNA is TGTGCCAGCAGTGAAGGTGGGGCCCGGGTGTACGAGCAGTACTTC.

The genes are TRBV20-1 and TRBJ2-2; D may correspond to TRBD1 or TRBD2 (5 bases each). Germline lookup yields CDR1 DFQATT and CDR2 SNEGSKA (reference sequence). The CDR3 is 14 amino acids. With 3 bases removed from V and 3 bases from J, the gap between germline ends came to 11 bases. This chain's CDR3 is CSARGDRYTGELFF. CDR3 nucleotide sequence: TGCAGTGCTAGGGGGGACCGTTACACCGGGGAGCTGTTTTTT.

This clonotype came up a few times. The chain uses TRBV3-1 and TRBJ2-7; 11 bases agree with TRBD1. CDR1 and CDR2 from the germline V gene are LGHDT and YNNKEL (reference sequence). With 3 bases clipped from V and 0 bases from J, the junction kept 7 bases outside the gene matches. The CDR3 sequence is 17 residues long. The CDR3 DNA reads as TGTGCCAGCAGCCAGTCCCGGGACAGGGGGTTCTCCTACGAGCAGTACTTC. Encoded protein: CASSQSRDRGFSYEQYF.

The V and J genes are TRBV5-4 and TRBJ2-1, with 11 bases aligning to TRBD2. Trimming removed 4 bases from V and 2 bases from J; junction bases left unmatched: 8. Per the germline V gene, CDR1 is SGHNT and CDR2 is YYREEE (reference sequence). This CDR3 comprises 17 residues. The CDR3 DNA follows: TGTGCCAGCAGCCGGGGGCTACTAGCGGGGGCCTACAATGAGCAGTTCTTC. Amino acid sequence: CASSRGLLAGAYNEQFF.

V and J are TRBV5-1 and TRBJ2-7, with 9 bases lining up with TRBD1. Germline trimming cut 0 bases from V and 0 bases from J; bases unmatched to any gene: 4. From germline, CDR1 is SGHRS and CDR2 YFSETQ. This CDR3 comprises 16 residues. The CDR3 DNA sequence: TGCGCCAGCAGCTTGGCCGGGGACAGGGACTCCTACGAGCAGTACTTC. Protein sequence: CASSLAGDRDSYEQYF.

This chain links TRBV29-1 with TRBJ2-7; D is uncertain. The germline V gene has CDR1 SQVTM and CDR2 ANQGSEA. This CDR3 has 14 residues. The ends were cut back, 3 bases at V and 7 bases at J, with 19 bases in the middle. In nucleotides, the CDR3 is TGCAGCGTTGAGACGCAGGATGGGCAAAGGGAGCAGTACTTC. Residues: CSVETQDGQREQYF.